The text below deals with one T cell receptor (beta chain). Its antigen remains unidentified. The data were taken from a study of T cell responses to AZD1222 COVID-19 vaccine. On the study more broadly: Recipients boosted at about 4 weeks or about 12 weeks are pooled.

TCRdb's table, derived via immunoSEQ multiplex PCR, lists solely in-frame clones and lacks some. The repertoire has around 120,000 clones, 90% to 95% of them found once; the top ten carry under 3.5%. This CDR3 has 15 amino acids. Germline assignment: CDR1 MNHNY and CDR2 SVGAGI (reference sequence). Between the trimmed V and J ends, which lost 2 bases and 0 bases, there was a span of 9 bases. The study's findings and limits: Donors were mostly white British, more females; clonal diversity possibly underestimated. The span of vaccine-associated CD4 TCRs extended across spike, with dominance at 160-218 and 743-854. An increase in Spike-specific TCR breadth and depth was observed after two AZD1222 doses.

This TCR came from an adult in good health. The sequenced sample was peripheral blood, obtained on day 0 of AZD1222 vaccination. V gene TRBV6-6 combines with J gene TRBJ2-3, with D hard to call. CDR3: CASSYPQQSTDTQYF. The CDR3 region has the DNA TGTGCCAGCAGTTACCCGCAGCAGAGCACAGATACGCAGTATTTT.